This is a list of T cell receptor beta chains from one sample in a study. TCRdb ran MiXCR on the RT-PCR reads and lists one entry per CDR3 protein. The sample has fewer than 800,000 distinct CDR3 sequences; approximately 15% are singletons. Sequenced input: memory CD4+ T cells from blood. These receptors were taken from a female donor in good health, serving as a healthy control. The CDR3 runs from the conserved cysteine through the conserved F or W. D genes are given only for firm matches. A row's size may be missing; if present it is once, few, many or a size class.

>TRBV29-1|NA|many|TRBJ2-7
TGCAGCGTCGCCGGCTCCTACGAGCAGTACTTC
CSVAGSYEQYF
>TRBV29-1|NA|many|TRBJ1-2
TGCAGCCCCCCCACCCCAGGCTATGGCTACACCTTC
CSPPTPGYGYTF
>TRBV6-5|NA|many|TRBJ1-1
TGTGCCAGCAGCGTCGACCGGACAAGTTATAATGGAGCTTTCTTT
CASSVDRTSYNGAFF
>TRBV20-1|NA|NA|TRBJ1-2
TGCAGTGCTACCCCCAGAGAGGGCTATGGCTACACCTTC
CSATPREGYGYTF
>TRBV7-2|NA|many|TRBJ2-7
TGTGCCAGCAGCTTAGCCCCTCAGGGGGGCTACGAGCAGTACTTC
CASSLAPQGGYEQYF
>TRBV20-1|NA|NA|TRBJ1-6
TGCAGTGCTAGAGATCTGGAAGGGCCTGATAATTCACCCCTCCACTTT
CSARDLEGPDNSPLHF
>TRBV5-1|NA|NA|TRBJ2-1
TGCGCCAGCAGTCCCTCTATGACAGAAAAGGAGCAGTTCTTC
CASSPSMTEKEQFF
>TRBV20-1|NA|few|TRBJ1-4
TGCAGTGCCAACTCGGACGGTGAAAAACTGTTTTTT
CSANSDGEKLFF
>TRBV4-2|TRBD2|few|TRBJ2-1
TGTGCCAGCAGCCAGGTCCTAGCGGGATTCGTCCCCAATGAGCAGTTCTTC
CASSQVLAGFVPNEQFF
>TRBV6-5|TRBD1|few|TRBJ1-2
TGTGCCAGCGGCTCAGGGGGGAACTATGGCTACACCTTC
CASGSGGNYGYTF
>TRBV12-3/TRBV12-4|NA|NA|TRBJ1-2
TGTGCCAGCAGGGATGGGACTAGGAATGGCTACACCTTC
CASRDGTRNGYTF
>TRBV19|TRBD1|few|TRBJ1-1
TGTGCCAGTAGTACACAGGGACAGTTGAACACTGAAGCTTTCTTT
CASSTQGQLNTEAFF
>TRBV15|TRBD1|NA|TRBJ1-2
TGTGCCACCAGCGGCAGGGGGCCAGACTATGGCTACACCTTC
CATSGRGPDYGYTF
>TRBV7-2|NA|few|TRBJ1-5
TGTGCCAGCAGCCCTCTAATGGTCGATCAGCCCCAGCATTTT
CASSPLMVDQPQHF
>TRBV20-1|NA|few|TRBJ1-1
TGCAGTGCTAGAGTCAGCTCCGGCACTGAAGCTTTCTTT
CSARVSSGTEAFF
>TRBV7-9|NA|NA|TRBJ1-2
TGTGCCAGCCAGCGGGAAAGCGGGAACTATGGCTACACCTTC
CASQRESGNYGYTF
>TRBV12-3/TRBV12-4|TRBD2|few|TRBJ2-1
TGTGCCAGCACCGCCGGACTAGCGGGAGTATATGAGCAGTTCTTC
CASTAGLAGVYEQFF
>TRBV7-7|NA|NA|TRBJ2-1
TGTGCTAGCAGCTTAGAGGGGGGGCTAGGCGGTGAGCAGTTCTTC
CASSLEGGLGGEQFF
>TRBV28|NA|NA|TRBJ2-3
TGTGCCAGCAGTTTCCTAGTGTCGTCCACAGATACGCAGTATTTT
CASSFLVSSTDTQYF
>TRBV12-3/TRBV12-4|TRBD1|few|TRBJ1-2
TGTGCCAGCAGTTTAGCGGACAGGTTCTATGGCTACACCTTC
CASSLADRFYGYTF
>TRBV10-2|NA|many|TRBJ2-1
TGCGCCAGCAGTGAGAGGATATACAATGAGCAGTTCTTC
CASSERIYNEQFF
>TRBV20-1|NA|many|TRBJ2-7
TGCAGTGCTAGAGATAGGTTGGGGTACCACGAGCAGTACTTC
CSARDRLGYHEQYF
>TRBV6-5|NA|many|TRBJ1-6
TGTGCCAGCAGTTGGCAGCAATCTCCTAATTCACCCCTCCACTTT
CASSWQQSPNSPLHF
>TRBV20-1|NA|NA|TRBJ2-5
TGCAGTGCTTGCCCCCCCGGTCAAGAGACCCAGTACTTC
CSACPPGQETQYF
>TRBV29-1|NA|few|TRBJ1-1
TGCAGCGTTGATTGGTCTAACACTGAAGCTTTCTTT
CSVDWSNTEAFF
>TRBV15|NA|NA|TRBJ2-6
TGTGCCACCAGCAGAGAGGGAGGAACTGGGGCCAACGTCCTGACTTTC
CATSREGGTGANVLTF
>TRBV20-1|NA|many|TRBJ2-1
TGCAGTGCTAGAGGAAATGAGAATGAGCAGTTCTTC
CSARGNENEQFF
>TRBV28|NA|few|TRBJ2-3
TGTGCCAGCAGTCCTCAGGGGACCGGTACGCAGTATTTT
CASSPQGTGTQYF
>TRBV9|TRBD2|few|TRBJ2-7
TGTGCCAGCAGCGTAGCACTAGCGGGACCTTCCTACGAGCAGTACTTC
CASSVALAGPSYEQYF
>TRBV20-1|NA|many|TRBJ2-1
TGCAGTGCTAGTAGCTATCTCTCAATGGGTGAGCAGTTCTTC
CSASSYLSMGEQFF
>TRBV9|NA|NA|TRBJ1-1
TGTGCCAGCAGCGTCCGGTCGGGAGCGGGCACTGAAGCTTTCTTT
CASSVRSGAGTEAFF
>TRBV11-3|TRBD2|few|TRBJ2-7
TGTGCCAGCAGCTTTCCACAGGGTTATGTCAGCGGGAGTGCGTACGAGCAGTACTTC
CASSFPQGYVSGSAYEQYF
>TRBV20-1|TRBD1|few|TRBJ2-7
TGCAGTGCTAGGACGACAGGGGTCGAGCAGTACTTC
CSARTTGVEQYF
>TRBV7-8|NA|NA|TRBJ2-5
TGTGCCAGCAGCCGCTTGTTAGGAGTGGGCCAAGAGACCCAGTACTTC
CASSRLLGVGQETQYF
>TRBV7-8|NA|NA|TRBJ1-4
TGTGCCAGCAGTCCCAGTCGTGAAAAACTGTTTTTT
CASSPSREKLFF
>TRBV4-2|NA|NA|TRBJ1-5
TGTGCCAGCAGCCAAGCGGGGTTCTCAAATCAGCCCCAGCATTTT
CASSQAGFSNQPQHF
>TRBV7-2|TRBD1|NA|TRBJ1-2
TGTGCCAGCAGCCAGGGGGGGGCGCAGGGCTATGGCTACACCTTC
CASSQGGAQGYGYTF
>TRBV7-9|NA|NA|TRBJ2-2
TGTGCCAGCAGCCTAGTCAACGGGGAGCTGTTTTTT
CASSLVNGELFF
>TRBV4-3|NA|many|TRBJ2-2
TGCGCCAGCAGCCAAGGAGTGGGGACGGGGAGACAAACCGGGGAGCTGTTTTTT
CASSQGVGTGRQTGELFF
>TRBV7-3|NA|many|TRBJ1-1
TGTGCCAGCGGCAACCGGAACACTGAAGCTTTCTTT
CASGNRNTEAFF
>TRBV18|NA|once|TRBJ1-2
TGTGCCAGCTCACTGGGTGCGGGGGAACCTTATGGCTACACCTTC
CASSLGAGEPYGYTF
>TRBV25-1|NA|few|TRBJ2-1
TGTGCCAGCAGTTCTACCTCGTCGTGGCGAAATGAGCAGTTCTTC
CASSSTSSWRNEQFF
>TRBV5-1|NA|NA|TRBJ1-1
TGCACCAGCAGCTTGGTACCAGAAGCGGCAGAAGCTTTCTTT
CTSSLVPEAAEAFF
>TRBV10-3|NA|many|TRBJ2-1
TGTGCCATCAGTGAGGGCAGGACATCTGAGCAGTTCTTC
CAISEGRTSEQFF
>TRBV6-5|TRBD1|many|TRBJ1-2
TGTGCCAGCAGAACTACAGGGGCCCCAATGGACTACACCTTC
CASRTTGAPMDYTF
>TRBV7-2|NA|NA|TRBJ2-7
TGTGCCAGCAGCTTAGTGGGGACCTATCCCTACGAGCAGTACTTC
CASSLVGTYPYEQYF
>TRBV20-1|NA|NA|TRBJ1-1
TGCAGTGCTAGACGTGGGGGGCAGGACACTGAAGCTTTCTTT
CSARRGGQDTEAFF
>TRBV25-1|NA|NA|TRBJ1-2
TGTGCCAGCAGTAATTTAGCGGGGGGCGCAGCCTGGACCTTC
CASSNLAGGAAWTF
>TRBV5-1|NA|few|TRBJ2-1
TGCGCCAGCAGCTTTAGCGTGTCCTCCTACAATGAGCAGTTCTTC
CASSFSVSSYNEQFF
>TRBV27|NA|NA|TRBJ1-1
TGTGCCAGCAGTTATGAGGACACTGAAGCTTTCTTT
CASSYEDTEAFF
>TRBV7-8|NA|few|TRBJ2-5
TGTGCCAGCAGCTTAGGTGGACTGGGGGCAGAGACCCAGTACTTC
CASSLGGLGAETQYF